This TCR beta chain originates from a study of cytomegalovirus exposure and HLA in healthy donors. Notes on the study in general: Across all donors, roughly uniform sequencing depth was an assumption of the presence/absence analyses. CMV antigen specificity of a few CMV-associated chains was confirmed in vitro. Segments of the TCR beta V type were, in most cases, productive about 87% or about 30% of the time in an earlier analysis.

As for this clone: The antigen is unknown.

Germline CDR1 and CDR2: SGHTA and FQGNSA. V trimming: 1 base; J trimming: 8 bases; junction bases outside the gene matches: 1. There are 13 residues in the CDR3. 13 Jbeta primers and 60 Vbeta primers were used for the PCR. Clones were sequenced by immunoSEQ multiplex PCR, and TCRdb holds only the in-frame ones, with some missing. The data contain 150,000 to 200,000 clones, roughly 79% of them singletons. Source material: PBMCs. The chain is built from TRBV7-2 and TRBJ1-4; TRBD1 agrees at 7 bases. The TCR sequence derives from a woman aged 25 to 45 in good health and CMV-seropositive. This CDR3 reads CASSLGGQEKLFF. The CDR3 nucleotides read TGTGCCAGCAGCTTAGGGGGACAGGAAAAACTGTTTTTT.